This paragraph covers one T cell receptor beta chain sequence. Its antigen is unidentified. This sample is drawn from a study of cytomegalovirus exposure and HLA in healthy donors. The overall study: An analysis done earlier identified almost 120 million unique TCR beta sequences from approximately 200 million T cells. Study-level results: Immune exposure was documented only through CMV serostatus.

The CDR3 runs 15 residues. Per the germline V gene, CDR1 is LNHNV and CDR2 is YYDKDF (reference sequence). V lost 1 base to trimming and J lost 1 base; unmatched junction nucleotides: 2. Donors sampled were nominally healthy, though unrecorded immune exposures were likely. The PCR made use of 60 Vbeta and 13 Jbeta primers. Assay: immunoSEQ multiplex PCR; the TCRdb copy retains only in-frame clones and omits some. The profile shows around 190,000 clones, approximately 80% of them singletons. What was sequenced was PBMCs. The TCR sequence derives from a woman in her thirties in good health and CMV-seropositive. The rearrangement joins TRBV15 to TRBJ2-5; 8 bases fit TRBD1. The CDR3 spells CATSRVTGGQETQYF. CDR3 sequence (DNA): TGTGCCACCAGCAGAGTAACAGGGGGCCAAGAGACCCAGTACTTC.